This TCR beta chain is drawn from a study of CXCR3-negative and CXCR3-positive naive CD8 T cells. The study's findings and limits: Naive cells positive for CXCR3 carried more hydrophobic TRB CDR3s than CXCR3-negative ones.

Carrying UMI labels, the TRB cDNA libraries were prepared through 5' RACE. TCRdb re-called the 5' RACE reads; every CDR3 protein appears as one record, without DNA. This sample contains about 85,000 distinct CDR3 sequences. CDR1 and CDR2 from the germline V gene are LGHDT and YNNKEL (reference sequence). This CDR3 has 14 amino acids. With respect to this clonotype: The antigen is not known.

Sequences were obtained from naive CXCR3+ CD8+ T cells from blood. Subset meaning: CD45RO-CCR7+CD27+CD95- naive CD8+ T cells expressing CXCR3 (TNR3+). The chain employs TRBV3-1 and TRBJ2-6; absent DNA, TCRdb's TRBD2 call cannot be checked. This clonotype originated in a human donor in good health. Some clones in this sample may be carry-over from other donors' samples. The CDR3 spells CASSLLPGANVLTF.